The sequence of this T cell receptor beta chain was determined in a study of T cells in Graves' hyperthyroidism and ophthalmopathy. This CDR3 contains 19 residues. V lost 3 bases and J lost 1; bases outside the gene matches: 15. Findings and caveats of the study: Blood also held most thyroid clonotypes expanded beyond 0.001.

Template material for amplifying TCR beta CDR3 regions consisted of RNA transcripts. A first-round RT-PCR of the TCR CDR3 used the HTBI primer set. One entry per CDR3 protein, called by TCRdb with MiXCR from the multiplex PCR reads. Of about 610,000 distinct CDR3 sequences listed, approximately 15% are singletons. This clonotype was counted ten times or more. As yet, its antigen is unknown. The chain links TRBV12-3 or TRBV12-4 to TRBJ2-5, with 9 bases that match TRBD2. Sequencing was carried out using blood. The receptor was derived from a middle-aged woman with Graves' ophthalmopathy. This CDR3 is CASSFETSGFLKAQETQYF. CDR3 bases: TGTGCCAGCAGTTTCGAGACTAGCGGCTTCCTGAAGGCCCAAGAGACCCAGTACTTC.